Following are 27 T cell receptor beta chains from one sample sequenced in a study of tumor-infiltrating lymphocytes in primary liver carcinoma. Without any cell sorting, roughly 20-32 mg of bulk tissue yielded co-extracted RNA and DNA. Reverse transcription of about 500 ng total RNA with a constant-region primer produced TCR beta cDNA. Slightly modified ARM-PCR with three nested multiplex PCR rounds yielded TCR beta libraries. A C-beta reverse primer was combined with TRBV1-TRBV30 forward primers in the first two PCR rounds, and each round had 10 cycles. One entry per CDR3 protein, called by TCRdb with MiXCR from the multiplex PCR reads. The sample carries over 100,000 distinct CDR3 sequences, nearly 70% recorded once. The sample was tumor-adjacent normal liver tissue. These receptors originate from a woman aged 55-70 years with primary liver carcinoma and hepatitis B virus infection.

This clonotype was found many times. The chain combines TRBV2 with TRBJ2-2, with 7 bases fitting TRBD1. After removal of 10 bases from V and 2 bases from J, the junction contained 10 bases not matched to a gene. CDR3 size: 15 residues. The germline CDR1 and CDR2 sequences are SNHLY and FYNNEI. DNA of the CDR3: TGTGCCACCAAAAGGGGGCCTTTCAACACCGGGGAGCTGTTTTTT. Its protein product is CATKRGPFNTGELFF.

With regard to this clonotype: Given the absence of the conserved phenylalanine or tryptophan at the CDR3 end, a read error is likely. The V gene is TRBV10-3, the J gene TRBJ2-1; D not certain. This CDR3 comprises 17 residues. The germline gives CDR1 ENHRY, CDR2 SYGVKD. The CDR3 DNA follows: TGTGCCATCAGTGTTTTCATAGCCCCAAGCTCCTACTATGAGCAGTTCCTC. It codes for CAISVFIAPSSYYEQFL.

The sample holds one count of this clonotype. Its ends do not fully match the called genes, so a read error is possible. The rearrangement joins TRBV6-1 to TRBJ2-3, with D maybe TRBD1 (6 bases). The CDR3 is made up of 13 amino acids. Germline V CDR1 and CDR2: MNHNS, SASEGT. The CDR3 spells CASRTGSTDTLYF. CDR3 nucleotides: TGTGCCAGCAGAACAGGGTCAACAGATACGCTGTATTTT.

Details on this clonotype: This sequence may be a read error, since a much larger clone differs from it by one base. V usage is TRBV28 and J usage is TRBJ1-2; the D gene is possibly TRBD1 (5 bases). Germline V lookup: CDR1 MDHEN, CDR2 SYDVKM. The CDR3 is 13 residues long. V dropped 11 bases and J dropped 6 bases, with 19 bases sitting between them. The CDR3 here is CASQVGGLNGYTF. The CDR3 DNA reads as TGTGCCTCACAGGTCGGAGGGTTGAATGGCTACACCTTC.

Remarks on this clonotype: One junction end disagrees with the germline gene, perhaps due to a read error. The chain is built from TRBV5-1 and TRBJ1-1; a possible D gene is TRBD1 (6 bases). Germline CDR1 and CDR2: SGHRS and YFSETQ. The CDR3 totals 14 residues. CDR3 residues: CTSSLGGADTETFF. The CDR3 coding sequence is TGCACCAGCAGCTTGGGGGGGGCCGACACTGAAACTTTCTTT.

Note on this clonotype: Here the CDR3 omits its conserved ending phenylalanine or tryptophan, so a read error is the likely source. The chain carries TRBV6-1 and TRBJ1-1; 7 nucleotides line up with TRBD1. After removal of 3 bases from V and 6 bases from J, the junction contained 13 bases not matched to a gene. Germline loops: CDR1 MNHNS, CDR2 SASEGT. This CDR3 contains 16 residues. This chain's CDR3 is CASSEDTGDSPAEAFS. DNA of the CDR3: TGTGCCAGCAGTGAGGACACAGGGGATTCTCCCGCTGAAGCTTTCTCT.

About this clonotype itself: One junction end disagrees with the germline gene, perhaps due to a read error. DNA for the CDR3: TGTGCCAGTTCACCACGACAGTCGAACACCGGGGAGCTGTTTTTT. It translates to CASSPRQSNTGELFF. The chain carries TRBV18 and TRBJ2-2, with D tentatively TRBD1 (5 bases). This CDR3 has 15 amino acids. Germline V gene data show CDR1 as KGHSH and CDR2 as LQKENI.

In regard to this clonotype: With a much larger clone just one base away, this may be a read error. The V gene is TRBV7-9, the J gene TRBJ2-1; TRBD2 matches at 7 bases. The junction had 10 bases not matched to a gene; V was cut back by 7 bases and J by 10 bases. The CDR3 is made up of 13 amino acids. Germline CDR1 is SEHNR and CDR2 is FQNEAQ (reference sequence). The CDR3 nucleotides read TGTGCCAGCAACCAGCTGGGGGGGAGCGAGCAGTTCTTC. Protein: CASNQLGGSEQFF. The full variable domain, in which reference TRBV7-9 and TRBJ2-1 provide the parts outside the CDR3, is DTGVSQNPRHKITKRGQNVTFRCDPISEHNRLYWYRQTLGQGPEFLTYFQNEAQLEKSRLLSDRFSAERPKGSFSTLEIQRTEQGDSAMYLCASNQLGGSEQFFGPGTRLTVL.

Worth noting for this clonotype: This could be a read error, since a much larger clone is one nucleotide away. The genes are TRBV5-1 and TRBJ2-2, with D unresolved. There are 11 residues in the CDR3. V lost 5 bases, J lost 11 bases, and 10 bases lay in between. Germline V gene sequence: CDR1 SGHRS, CDR2 YFSETQ. CDR3 sequence: CASRYQDELFF. As DNA, the CDR3 is TGCGCCAGCAGATATCAGGATGAGCTGTTTTTT. The entire variable domain, with the rest obtained from reference TRBV5-1 and TRBJ2-2, is as follows: KAGVTQTPRYLIKTRGQQVTLSCSPISGHRSVSWYQQTPGQGLQFLFEYFSETQRNKGNFPGRFSGRQFSNSRSEMNVSTLELGDSALYLCASRYQDELFFGEGSRLTVL.

For this clonotype: This CDR3 is missing its conserved last phenylalanine or tryptophan, likely due to a read error. The chain employs TRBV12-3 or TRBV12-4 and TRBJ1-3, with 10 positions matching TRBD1. The trim removed 10 bases at V and 0 bases at J, leaving 12 bases unmatched. The CDR3 has 17 amino acids. The CDR3 DNA is TGTGCCAACACTCCACCCGGGACAGGGGCCTCTGGAAACACCATATATTCT. Its protein is CANTPPGTGASGNTIYS.

A note on this clonotype: Relative to the germline gene, one junction end is altered; a read error may explain this. The gene calls are TRBV5-1 and TRBJ2-7, with D tentatively TRBD2 (5 bases). The germline gives CDR1 SGHRS, CDR2 YFSETQ. The CDR3 has 14 residues. DNA of the CDR3: TGTGTCAGCAGCCTAGACGACGGAGGATACGAGCAGTACTTC. Its translation is CVSSLDDGGYEQYF.

About this clonotype: This may stem from a read error, because a much larger clone lies one nucleotide away. V is TRBV5-1 and J is TRBJ1-3; no reliable D call. V lost 0 bases and J 0 bases, leaving 7 bases between the germline ends. In germline, CDR1 is SGHRS, CDR2 YFSETQ. CDR3 length: 15 residues. The CDR3 DNA reads TGCGCCAGCAGCTTGGTAGGGAGCTCTGGAAACACCATATATTTT. Protein: CASSLVGSSGNTIYF.

Notes on this clonotype: A read error may produce the germline difference seen at one junction end. This chain links TRBV5-1 with TRBJ2-2, with TRBD1 identical over 8 bases. The germline gives CDR1 SGHRS, CDR2 YFSETQ. CDR3 size: 18 residues. The CDR3 is CANSFLSTGQVTTGELFF. As DNA, the CDR3 is TGCGCCAACAGCTTCCTATCCACGGGACAGGTGACGACCGGGGAGCTGTTTTTT.

V and J are TRBV28 and TRBJ1-1; D call uncertain. The ends were cut back, 6 bases at V and 2 bases at J, with 13 bases in the middle. The germline V gene has CDR1 MDHEN and CDR2 SYDVKM. CDR3 length equals 14 residues. This chain's CDR3 is CASSSQSPNTEAFF. The CDR3 nucleotides read TGTGCCAGCAGCTCTCAGAGCCCAAACACTGAAGCTTTCTTT.

CDR3 DNA: TGTGCCAGCAACCTAAGCGGGGGTGGAGGCTTGTTTGGCTACACCTTC. As protein: CASNLSGGGGLFGYTF. This rearrangement joins TRBV12-3 or TRBV12-4 to TRBJ1-2, with a weak D call TRBD1 (5 bases). The CDR3 covers 16 residues. The V end lost 7 bases, the J end lost 7 bases, and 25 bases lay between the germline ends.

Only a few counts were recorded for this clonotype. A clone one base away is much larger, so this may be a read error. The chain recombines TRBV6-1 with TRBJ1-5; a weak D match, TRBD1 (6 bases). Gene TRBJ2-3 matches the end of the DNA better, so the J call may be wrong. The CDR3 runs 16 residues. Per the germline V gene, CDR1 is MNHNS and CDR2 is SASEGT. In DNA, the CDR3 is TGTGCCAGCAGAAAGGGGTTACAGGGCCCCGATCAGCCCCAGTATTTT. It codes for CASRKGLQGPDQPQYF.

As regards this clonotype: A read error may produce the germline difference seen at one junction end. The chain combines TRBV20-1 with TRBJ1-1; TRBD1 might be the D (5 bases). CDR3 length equals 12 residues. CDR1 is DFQATT and CDR2 is SNEGSKA in the germline V gene (reference sequence). In DNA, the CDR3 is TGCAGTGCTAGTAGGGGTGGGACTGAAACTTTCTTT. Its protein is CSASRGGTETFF.

About this clonotype: This likely comes from a read error, as the CDR3 has no conserved phenylalanine or tryptophan at its end. This chain joins TRBV11-2 and TRBJ2-2; TRBD2 matches at 10 bases. V shed 8 bases and J 7 bases; nucleotides not matched to a gene: 10. CDR1 SGHAT and CDR2 FQNNGV come from the germline V gene. There are 15 residues in the CDR3. The CDR3 bases are TGTGCCAGCGGCCGGGCTAGCGGGAGCGGCGGGGAGCTGTTTCCT. Translated, it gives CASGRASGSGGELFP.

Points on this clonotype: Here the CDR3 omits its conserved ending phenylalanine or tryptophan, so a read error is the likely source. The chain combines TRBV11-2 with TRBJ2-7, with D unresolved. Germline CDR1 and CDR2: SGHAT and FQNNGV. The CDR3 extends over 13 amino acids. V dropped 3 bases and J dropped 8 bases, with 14 bases sitting between them. The CDR3 protein is CASSFMGRYKQYL. The DNA of the CDR3 is TGTGCCAGCAGCTTTATGGGTCGGTACAAGCAGTACCTC.

Comments on this clonotype: A read error may account for a junction end that differs from germline. The chain is built from TRBV6-5 and TRBJ1-5; TRBD1 might be the D (5 bases). From germline, CDR1 is MNHEY and CDR2 SVGAGI. This CDR3 comprises 15 residues. CDR3 amino acids: CASGYSGHGSQPQHF. The CDR3, as DNA: TGTGCCAGCGGTTACTCCGGACATGGTAGTCAGCCCCAGCATTTT.

This clonotype showed up just once. Germline is not matched at one junction end, which may reflect a read error. V usage is TRBV5-1 and J usage is TRBJ2-3; tentatively, D is TRBD2 (6 bases). This CDR3 comprises 17 residues. Germline assignment: CDR1 SGHRS and CDR2 YFSETQ. This CDR3 is CACSSRGSGFSTDTQYF. CDR3 coding DNA: TGCGCCTGCAGCTCTCGGGGCAGCGGGTTCAGCACAGATACGCAGTATTTT.

The CDR3 spells CASSLRLVGGLRTGELFF. In DNA form, the CDR3 reads TGTGCCAGCAGTTTACGGTTAGTGGGAGGGCTTCGGACCGGGGAGCTGTTTTTT. The chain combines TRBV12-3 or TRBV12-4 with TRBJ2-2, with 7 bases identical to TRBD2. The CDR3 runs to 18 residues. V shed 2 bases, J shed 5 bases, and the junction held 14 bases outside the gene matches.

This clonotype has more than one count but fewer than ten. This may be a read error, as it is one base from a much larger clone. The chain couples TRBV5-6 to TRBJ2-3; D may be TRBD1 or TRBD2 (5 bases each). The V gene's germline CDR1 is SGHDT and CDR2 YYEEEE. V lost 4 bases and J lost 8, with 11 bases in between. The CDR3 runs 12 residues. In DNA form, the CDR3 reads TGTGCCAGCAGCCCACAGAGGGGTACGCAGTATTTT. It translates to CASSPQRGTQYF.

The V call is TRBV9, the J call TRBJ2-4; D may be TRBD2 (7 bases). The V and J ends lost 2 bases and 8 bases respectively, with 11 bases between them. CDR1 and CDR2 (germline): SGDLS, YYNGEE. The length of the CDR3 is 13 residues. The CDR3 loop is CASSVGGLDIQYF. CDR3 nucleotides: TGTGCCAGCAGCGTGGGGGGGCTGGACATTCAGTACTTC.

A word on this clonotype: A much larger clone differs from this one at a single base, so this may be a read error. The chain couples TRBV30 to TRBJ1-2; D not resolved. Germline V gene sequence: CDR1 GTSNPN, CDR2 SVGIG (reference sequence). V was shortened by 2 bases and J by 2 bases, with 9 bases between the two germline ends. The CDR3 loop spans 13 amino acids. The CDR3 region is CAWSLPENYGYTF. CDR3 DNA sequence: TGTGCCTGGAGTCTGCCGGAAAACTATGGCTACACCTTC.

A remark on this clonotype: Without the conserved terminal phenylalanine or tryptophan, this CDR3 likely stems from a read error. V usage is TRBV11-1 and J usage is TRBJ1-2, with a tentative D call TRBD1 (5 bases). The CDR3 runs 15 residues. The germline V gene encodes CDR1 SGHAT and CDR2 FQDESV (reference sequence). The CDR3 sequence is CPSSFQSETDYGYTS. The CDR3, as DNA: TGTCCCAGCAGCTTCCAGTCCGAGACAGACTATGGCTACACCTCC.

Details on this clonotype: It may be a read error: a sequence one base away is much more abundant. V and J are TRBV7-8 and TRBJ2-1, with D possibly TRBD2 on 6 matching bases. The CDR3 loop spans 15 amino acids. The germline V gene encodes CDR1 SGHVS and CDR2 FQNEAQ. CDR3 region: CASGGARAGSNERFF. DNA of the CDR3: TGTGCCAGCGGCGGGGCGCGGGCGGGGTCCAATGAGCGGTTCTTC.